Below, one TCR beta chain is given with its context. The record originates from a study of blood T cell repertoires in COVID-19. Study background: COVID-19 samples, acute and convalescent, were from the United States, Italy and Spain. T cells, B-cell-depleted T cells, or PBMCs supplied cDNA or gDNA.

Original data processing: Reference gene primer amplification in the assay estimated nucleated cell counts. The data were produced by immunoSEQ multiplex PCR, yet TCRdb's version contains in-frame clones alone and is incomplete. For V, J and clone size, that table is used; D and trimming come from the DNA. The sample holds more than 95,000 clones, about four fifths seen once. This CDR3 is 13 amino acids long. Trimming at V came to 5 bases and at J to 8 bases, leaving 8 bases not matched to a gene. Germline values: CDR1 SGHTA, CDR2 FQGTGA. The TCR was taken from a man aged 55 to 70 with acute or convalescent COVID-19. This sequence joins TRBV7-3 and TRBJ1-2, with 7 bases aligning to TRBD1. Sequencing input: peripheral blood. The CDR3 sequence is CASSRTGDGGYTF. CDR3 sequence (DNA): TGTGCCAGCAGCCGTACAGGGGACGGAGGCTACACCTTC. The full variable domain, in which reference TRBV7-3 and TRBJ1-2 provide the parts outside the CDR3, is GAGVSQTPSNKVTEKGKYVELRCDPISGHTALYWYRQSLGQGPEFLIYFQGTGAADDSGLPNDRFFAVRPEGSVSTLKIQRTERGDSAVYLCASSRTGDGGYTFGSGTRLTVV.